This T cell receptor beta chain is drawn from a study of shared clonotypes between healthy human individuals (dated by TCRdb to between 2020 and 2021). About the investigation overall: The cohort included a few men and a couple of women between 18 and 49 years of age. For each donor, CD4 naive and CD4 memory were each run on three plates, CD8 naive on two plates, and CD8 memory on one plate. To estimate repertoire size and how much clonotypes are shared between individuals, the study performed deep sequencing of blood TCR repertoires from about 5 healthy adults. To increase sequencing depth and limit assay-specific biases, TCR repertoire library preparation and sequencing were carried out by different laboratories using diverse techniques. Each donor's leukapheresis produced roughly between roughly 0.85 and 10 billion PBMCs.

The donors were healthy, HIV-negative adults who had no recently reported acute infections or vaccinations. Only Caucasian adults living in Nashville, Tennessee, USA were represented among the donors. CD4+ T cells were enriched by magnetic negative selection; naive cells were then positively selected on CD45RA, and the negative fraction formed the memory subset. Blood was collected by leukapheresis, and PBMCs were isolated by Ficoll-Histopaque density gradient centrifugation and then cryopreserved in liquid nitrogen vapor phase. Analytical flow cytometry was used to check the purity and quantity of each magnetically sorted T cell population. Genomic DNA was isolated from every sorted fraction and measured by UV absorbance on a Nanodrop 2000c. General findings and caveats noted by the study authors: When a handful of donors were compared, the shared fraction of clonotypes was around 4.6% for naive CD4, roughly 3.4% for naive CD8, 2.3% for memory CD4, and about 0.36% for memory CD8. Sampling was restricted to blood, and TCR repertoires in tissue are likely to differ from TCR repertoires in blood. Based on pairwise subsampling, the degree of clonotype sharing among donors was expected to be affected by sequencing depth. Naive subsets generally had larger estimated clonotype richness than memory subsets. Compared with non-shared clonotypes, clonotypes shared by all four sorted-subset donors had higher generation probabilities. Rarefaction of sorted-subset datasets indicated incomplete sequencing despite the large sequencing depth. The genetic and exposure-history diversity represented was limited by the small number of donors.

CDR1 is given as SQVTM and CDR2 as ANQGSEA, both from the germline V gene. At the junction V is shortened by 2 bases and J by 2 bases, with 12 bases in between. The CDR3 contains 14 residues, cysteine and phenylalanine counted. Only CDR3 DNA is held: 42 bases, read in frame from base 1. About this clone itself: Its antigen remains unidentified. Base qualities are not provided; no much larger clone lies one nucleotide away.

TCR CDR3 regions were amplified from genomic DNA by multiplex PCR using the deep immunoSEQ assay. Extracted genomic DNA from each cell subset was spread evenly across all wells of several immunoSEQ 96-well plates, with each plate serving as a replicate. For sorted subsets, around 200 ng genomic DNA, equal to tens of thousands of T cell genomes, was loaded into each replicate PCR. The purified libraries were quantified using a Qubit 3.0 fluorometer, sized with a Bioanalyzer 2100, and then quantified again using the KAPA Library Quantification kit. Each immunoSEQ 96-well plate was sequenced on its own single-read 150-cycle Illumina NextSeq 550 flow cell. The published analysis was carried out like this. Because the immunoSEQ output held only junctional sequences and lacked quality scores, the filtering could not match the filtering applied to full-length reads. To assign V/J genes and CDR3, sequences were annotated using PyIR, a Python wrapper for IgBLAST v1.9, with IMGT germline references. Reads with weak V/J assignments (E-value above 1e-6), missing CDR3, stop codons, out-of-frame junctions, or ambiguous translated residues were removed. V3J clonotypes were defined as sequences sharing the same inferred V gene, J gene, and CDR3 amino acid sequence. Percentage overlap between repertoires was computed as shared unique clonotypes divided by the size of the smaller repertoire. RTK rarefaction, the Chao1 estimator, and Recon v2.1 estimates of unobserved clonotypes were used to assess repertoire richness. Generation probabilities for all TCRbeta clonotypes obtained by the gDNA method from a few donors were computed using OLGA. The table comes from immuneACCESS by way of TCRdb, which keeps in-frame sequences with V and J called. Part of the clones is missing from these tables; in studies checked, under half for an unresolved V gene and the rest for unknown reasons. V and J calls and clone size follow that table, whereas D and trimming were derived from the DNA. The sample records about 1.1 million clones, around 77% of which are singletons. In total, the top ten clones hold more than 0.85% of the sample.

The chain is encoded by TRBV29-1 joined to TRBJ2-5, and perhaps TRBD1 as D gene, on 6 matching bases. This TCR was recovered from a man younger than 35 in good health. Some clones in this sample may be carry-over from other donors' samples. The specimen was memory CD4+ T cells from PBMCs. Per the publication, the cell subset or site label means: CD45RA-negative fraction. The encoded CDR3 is CSVEPRGRQETQYF. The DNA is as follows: TGCAGCGTTGAACCCAGGGGTCGACAAGAGACCCAGTACTTC.